The clone carrying this T cell receptor (beta chain) was seen a handful of times. Germline V gives CDR1 KGHSH, CDR2 LQKENI. This CDR3 region has 15 residues. J gave up 2 bases and V 2 bases, and 3 bases lay outside the gene matches. This PCR relied on a set of 60 Vbeta primers and 13 Jbeta primers. Data came from immunoSEQ multiplex PCR; TCRdb stores just in-frame clones and leaves some out. The repertoire has about 120,000 clones, 65% to 80% of them found once; the top ten carry 2.5% to 3%. The data originate from a study of cytomegalovirus exposure and HLA in healthy donors. About the research overall: The early release's HLA-typed donors yielded approximately 82 million unique TCRs. Membership in the Caucasian-associated ancestry cluster was found for about 80% of 350 to 450 genotyped donors.

Sequencing used PBMCs. This sequence was found in a woman in her thirties or forties in good health and CMV-seropositive. The rearrangement joins TRBV18 to TRBJ1-3; 7 positions agree with TRBD1. CDR3 region: CASSPVTGAGNTIYF. Written as DNA, the CDR3 is TGTGCCAGCTCACCAGTTACAGGGGCTGGAAACACCATATATTTT.